This T cell receptor (beta chain) comes out of a study of radiotherapy plus CTLA-4 blockade in lung cancer. Study as a whole: Overall, roughly 17% of patients showed an objective response, while 31% attained disease control.

Profiling relied on immunoSEQ multiplex PCR, and the TCRdb table lists in-frame clones only, not all of them. This sample yields about 98,000 clones, of which approximately 78% are seen a single time; 3% to 3.5% belongs to the top ten. With respect to this clone: This sample includes further DNA sequences coding for the same CDR3.

The length of the CDR3 is 16 residues. Losses at the gene ends were 4 bases for V and 1 base for J; bases not matched to a gene: 4. Germline-derived CDR1 and CDR2 are SGHRS and YFSETQ. Source: peripheral blood, taken from a patient treated with radiotherapy plus ipilimumab. The sequence was collected from a human donor with non-small cell lung cancer who had a partial response to radiotherapy plus ipilimumab. V gene TRBV5-1 combines with J gene TRBJ2-3; 12 bases match TRBD2. CDR3 region: CASSPGTSGRTDTQYF. The CDR3 coding sequence is TGCGCCAGCAGCCCGGGGACTAGCGGGCGCACAGATACGCAGTATTTT.